This TCR beta chain was found in a study of cytomegalovirus exposure and HLA in healthy donors. Comment on this clone: The antigen is unknown.

Study results and caveats: Rarity marked most TCR sequences, yet some public TCRs occurred in many donors. Only CMV serostatus was available as immune exposure information.

CDR3 length equals 15 residues. Germline-derived CDR1 and CDR2 are SGHVS and FQNEAQ. Germline trimming cut 1 base from V and 5 bases from J; bases unmatched to any gene: 2. With 60 Vbeta and 13 Jbeta primers, the PCR was carried out. Generated by immunoSEQ multiplex PCR, the TCRdb table keeps only in-frame clones and is missing some. The sample holds roughly 150,000 clones, roughly 9.4% seen once. The sequence came from a male donor in good health and CMV-seronegative. Specimen: PBMCs. V gene TRBV7-8 combines with J gene TRBJ1-5, with 10 bases identical to TRBD1. CDR3 nucleotide sequence: TGTGCCAGCAGCTTAGTGGGGACAGGGGATCAGCCCCAGCATTTT. Translated: CASSLVGTGDQPQHF.